The TCR beta chain under discussion was sequenced for a study of monozygotic twins with inflammatory bowel disease. Germline assignment: CDR1 MRHNA and CDR2 SNTAGT. The CDR3 consists of 18 residues. From the 5' RACE reads, TCRdb lists one entry per CDR3 protein and no DNA. This table lists 200,000 to 250,000 distinct CDR3 sequences. The sequenced material came from blood. The receptor was derived from a human donor with ulcerative colitis or Crohn's disease, or a healthy co-twin of an affected twin (not recorded which). The chain recombines TRBV6-4 with TRBJ2-3; TCRdb calls TRBD2, which cannot be checked without DNA. The CDR3 protein is CATADPQRGGGGTDTQYF.